The 12 T cell receptor beta chains in this list originate from one sample, sequenced in a study of naive and memory T cell subsets. The beta constant-region primer was an equimolar mix of two oligonucleotides covering TRBC1 and TRBC2. TCRdb analysed the UMI-ligation and nested PCR reads with MiXCR anew, one entry per CDR3 protein. The sample shows around 40,000 distinct CDR3 sequences, about an eighth of them seen only once. The sequenced material came from effector memory CD4+ T cells from blood. Subset here: effector memory, CD45RA- CD27-. The receptors shown here come from a human donor in good health.

This clonotype was found a few times. This chain uses TRBV6-5 with TRBJ2-7; perhaps D is TRBD1 or TRBD2 (6 bases each). With 0 bases removed from V and 6 bases from J, the gap between germline ends came to 21 bases. The CDR3 sequence is 17 residues long. Per germline, CDR1 MNHEY and CDR2 SVGAGI. The CDR3 protein is CASSYSGGGSGGGEQYF. In DNA, the CDR3 is TGTGCCAGCAGTTACTCGGGGGGCGGGTCCGGTGGTGGCGAGCAGTACTTC.

J is TRBJ2-1 and V is TRBV5-1; 14 nucleotides align to TRBD2. Losses at the gene ends were 4 bases for V and 9 bases for J; bases not matched to a gene: 6. The germline V gene encodes CDR1 SGHRS and CDR2 YFSETQ. The CDR3 is made up of 15 amino acids. Here the CDR3 DNA reads TGCGCCAGCAGCCTGGGACTAGCGGGAGCGGGTGAGCAGTTCTTC. Encoded protein: CASSLGLAGAGEQFF.

This clonotype was seen many times. The chain employs TRBV18 and TRBJ2-3; 9 bases fit TRBD2. Germline loops: CDR1 KGHSH, CDR2 LQKENI. The CDR3 runs 16 residues. V was pared by 3 bases and J by 5 bases, with 9 bases of the junction left unmatched. Here the CDR3 reads CASSPVTSGGRDTQYF. The DNA for the CDR3 is TGTGCCAGCTCACCCGTGACTAGCGGCGGCAGAGATACGCAGTATTTT.

In this sample, this clonotype turned up a few times. The rearrangement joins TRBV7-9 to TRBJ1-4, with D tentatively TRBD1 (5 bases). The length of the CDR3 is 14 residues. Trimming took 5 bases from V and 5 from J, leaving 12 bases between them. CDR1 is SEHNR and CDR2 is FQNEAQ in the germline V gene (reference sequence). The CDR3 sequence is CASSPGSINEKLFF. In DNA form, the CDR3 reads TGTGCCAGCAGCCCAGGGTCCATCAATGAAAAACTGTTTTTT.

The table lists this clonotype with many counts. CDR3 loop: CASTKQGLFGYEQYF. The CDR3 DNA sequence: TGTGCCAGCACCAAACAGGGGCTTTTTGGCTACGAGCAGTACTTC. This chain connects TRBV27 to TRBJ2-7, with 7 bases that match TRBD1. Germline lookup yields CDR1 MNHEY and CDR2 SMNVEV (reference sequence). V lost 7 bases and J lost 3; bases outside the gene matches: 12. There are 15 residues in the CDR3.

The chain links TRBV29-1 to TRBJ2-3; D gene unclear. The CDR3 has 14 residues. Trimming took off 0 bases at V and 4 bases at J, with 11 bases between the two ends. Germline-derived CDR1 and CDR2 are SQVTM and ANQGSEA. The CDR3 nucleotides are TGCAGCGTTGAAGATCGATCGACGTCAGATACGCAGTATTTT. Translated, it gives CSVEDRSTSDTQYF.

This clonotype came up a few times. The V gene is TRBV10-1, the J gene TRBJ2-3; possible D gene TRBD1, 5 bases. This CDR3 spans 15 amino acids. V dropped 2 bases and J dropped 3 bases, with 12 bases sitting between them. Germline V gene sequence: CDR1 WNHNN, CDR2 SYGVQD (reference sequence). CDR3 nucleotide sequence: TGCGCCAGCAGTGAGGGCCAGGGCATAACAGATACGCAGTATTTT. Amino acids: CASSEGQGITDTQYF.

Written as DNA, the CDR3 is TGCAGTGCTAGAGCACTAGCGGGAGGCGTCTCCTACAATGAGCAGTTCTTC. It encodes CSARALAGGVSYNEQFF. The rearrangement joins TRBV20-1 to TRBJ2-1; 12 nucleotides line up with TRBD2. The V and J ends lost 1 base and 0 bases, in that order; junction bases with no gene match: 4. CDR1 and CDR2 from the germline V gene are DFQATT and SNEGSKA (reference sequence). The CDR3 spans 17 residues.

The chain couples TRBV28 to TRBJ2-2; D might be TRBD1 (5 bases). V lost 5 bases and J 6 bases, leaving 7 bases between the germline ends. This CDR3 has 12 amino acids. In germline, CDR1 is MDHEN, CDR2 SYDVKM. Written as DNA, the CDR3 is TGTGCCAGCAGTAGGGGCTCCGGGGAGCTGTTTTTT. Translated, it gives CASSRGSGELFF. Full variable domain (missing parts from reference TRBV28 and TRBJ2-2): DVKVTQSSRYLVKRTGEKVFLECVQDMDHENMFWYRQDPGLGLRLIYFSYDVKMKEKGDIPEGYSVSREKKERFSLILESASTNQTSMYLCASSRGSGELFFGEGSRLTVL.

The V gene is TRBV7-9, the J gene TRBJ2-1, with TRBD2 identical over 8 bases. After removal of 0 bases from V and 8 bases from J, the junction contained 12 bases not matched to a gene. Germline values: CDR1 SEHNR, CDR2 FQNEAQ (reference sequence). The CDR3 covers 17 residues. CDR3 residues: CASSLALIGTSKHEQFF. DNA of the CDR3: TGTGCCAGCAGCTTAGCGCTAATTGGGACTAGTAAGCATGAGCAGTTCTTC. The full variable domain, in which reference TRBV7-9 and TRBJ2-1 provide the parts outside the CDR3, is DTGVSQNPRHKITKRGQNVTFRCDPISEHNRLYWYRQTLGQGPEFLTYFQNEAQLEKSRLLSDRFSAERPKGSFSTLEIQRTEQGDSAMYLCASSLALIGTSKHEQFFGPGTRLTVL.

This clonotype was counted many times. The CDR3 here is CASSVRRAVRETQYF. The CDR3 coding sequence is TGTGCCAGTAGTGTCCGCCGGGCGGTCAGAGAGACCCAGTACTTC. This chain joins TRBV19 and TRBJ2-5; no definite D call. The ends were cut back, 5 bases at V and 4 bases at J, with 17 bases in the middle. This CDR3 is 15 amino acids long. Germline lookup yields CDR1 LNHDA and CDR2 SQIVND (reference sequence).

This clonotype was counted only a few times. The rearrangement joins TRBV28 to TRBJ1-2; TRBD1 is a possible D gene (5 bases). Trimming stripped 6 bases from V and 4 bases from J, with 15 bases between. There are 14 residues in the CDR3. Germline loops: CDR1 MDHEN, CDR2 SYDVKM. The CDR3 region has the DNA TGTGCCAGCAGCCTCGGCGGGGGGATCTATGGCTACACCTTC. This encodes CASSLGGGIYGYTF.